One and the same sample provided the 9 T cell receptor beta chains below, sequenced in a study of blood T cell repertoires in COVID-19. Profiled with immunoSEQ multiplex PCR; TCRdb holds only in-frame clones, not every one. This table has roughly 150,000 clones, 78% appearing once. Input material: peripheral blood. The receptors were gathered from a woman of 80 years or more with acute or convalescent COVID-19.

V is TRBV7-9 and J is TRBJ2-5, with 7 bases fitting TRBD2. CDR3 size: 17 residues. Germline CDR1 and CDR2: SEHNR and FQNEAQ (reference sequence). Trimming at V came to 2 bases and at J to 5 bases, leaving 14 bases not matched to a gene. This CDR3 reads CASSLRQSWGGAETQYF. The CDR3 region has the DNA TGTGCCAGCAGCTTACGGCAGTCGTGGGGGGGTGCCGAGACCCAGTACTTC.

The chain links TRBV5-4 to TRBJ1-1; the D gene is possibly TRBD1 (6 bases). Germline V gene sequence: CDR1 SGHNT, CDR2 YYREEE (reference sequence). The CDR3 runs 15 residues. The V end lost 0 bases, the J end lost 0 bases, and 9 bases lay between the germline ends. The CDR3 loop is CASSLGTAMNTEAFF. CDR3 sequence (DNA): TGTGCCAGCAGCTTGGGGACAGCCATGAACACTGAAGCTTTCTTT. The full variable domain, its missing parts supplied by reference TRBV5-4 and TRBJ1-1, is ETGVTQSPTHLIKTRGQQVTLRCSSQSGHNTVSWYQQALGQGPQFIFQYYREEENGRGNFPPRFSGLQFPNYSSELNVNALELDDSALYLCASSLGTAMNTEAFFGQGTRLTVV.

The CDR3 sequence: CASDGPQGSIGNTIYF. The CDR3 DNA reads TGTGCCAGCGACGGGCCCCAGGGATCGATTGGAAACACCATATATTTT. This chain joins TRBV21-1 and TRBJ1-3; the table's D call, TRBD1, has no DNA check behind it. TRBV21-1 constitutes a pseudogene. This CDR3 contains 16 residues.

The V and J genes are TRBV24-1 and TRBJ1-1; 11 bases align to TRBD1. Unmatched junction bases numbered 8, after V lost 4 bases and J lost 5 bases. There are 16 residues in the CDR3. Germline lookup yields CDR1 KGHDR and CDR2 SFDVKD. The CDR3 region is CATSDSGQGAKTEAFF. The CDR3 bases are TGTGCCACCAGTGACAGCGGACAGGGGGCGAAGACTGAAGCTTTCTTT.

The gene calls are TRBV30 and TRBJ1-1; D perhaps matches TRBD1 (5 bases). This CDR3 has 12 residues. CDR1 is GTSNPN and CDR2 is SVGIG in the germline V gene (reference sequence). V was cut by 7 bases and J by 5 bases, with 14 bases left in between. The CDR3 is CAYTPGGTEAFF. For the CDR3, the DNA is TGTGCCTATACCCCCGGGGGGACTGAAGCTTTCTTT.

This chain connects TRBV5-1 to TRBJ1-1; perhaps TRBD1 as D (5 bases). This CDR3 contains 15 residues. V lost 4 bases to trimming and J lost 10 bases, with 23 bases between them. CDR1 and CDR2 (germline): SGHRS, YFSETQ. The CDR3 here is CASSLTGTPAYGAFF. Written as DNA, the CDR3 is TGCGCCAGCAGCCTTACCGGGACTCCGGCTTACGGAGCTTTCTTT.

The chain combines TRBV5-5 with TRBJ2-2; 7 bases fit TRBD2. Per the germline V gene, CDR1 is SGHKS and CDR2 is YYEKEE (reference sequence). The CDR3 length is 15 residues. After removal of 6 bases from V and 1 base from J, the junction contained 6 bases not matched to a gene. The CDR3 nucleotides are TGTGCCAGCACCAGGACTAGTCAGAACACCGGGGAGCTGTTTTTT. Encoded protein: CASTRTSQNTGELFF.

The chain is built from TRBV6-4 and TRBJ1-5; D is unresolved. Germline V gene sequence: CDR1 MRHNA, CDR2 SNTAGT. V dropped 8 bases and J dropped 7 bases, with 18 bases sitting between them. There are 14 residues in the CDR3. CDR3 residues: CASDPPHPEQPQHF. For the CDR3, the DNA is TGTGCCAGCGATCCCCCTCACCCGGAGCAGCCCCAGCATTTT.

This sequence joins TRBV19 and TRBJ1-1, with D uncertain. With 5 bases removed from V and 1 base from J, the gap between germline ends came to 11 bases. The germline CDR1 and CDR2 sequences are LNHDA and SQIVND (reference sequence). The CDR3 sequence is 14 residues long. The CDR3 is CASSARISNTEAFF. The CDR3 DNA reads TGTGCCAGTAGTGCGCGAATCTCGAACACTGAAGCTTTCTTT.